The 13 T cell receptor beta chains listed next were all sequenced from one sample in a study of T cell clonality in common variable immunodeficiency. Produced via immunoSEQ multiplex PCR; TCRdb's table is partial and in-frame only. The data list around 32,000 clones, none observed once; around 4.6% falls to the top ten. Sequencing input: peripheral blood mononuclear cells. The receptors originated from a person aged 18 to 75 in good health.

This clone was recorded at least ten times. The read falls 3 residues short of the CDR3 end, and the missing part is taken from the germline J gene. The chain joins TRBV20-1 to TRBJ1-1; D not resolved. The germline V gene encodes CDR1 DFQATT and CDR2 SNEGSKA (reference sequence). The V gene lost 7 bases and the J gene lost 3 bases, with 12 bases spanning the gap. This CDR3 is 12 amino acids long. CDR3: CSVRERDTEAFF. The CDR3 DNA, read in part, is TGCAGTGTGCGGGAGAGGGACACTGAA.

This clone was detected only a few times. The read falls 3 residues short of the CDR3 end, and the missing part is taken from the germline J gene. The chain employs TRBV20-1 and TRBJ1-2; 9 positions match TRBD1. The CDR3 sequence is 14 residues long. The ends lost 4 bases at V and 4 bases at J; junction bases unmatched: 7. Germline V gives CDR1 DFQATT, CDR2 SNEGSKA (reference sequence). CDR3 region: CSAKRTGAGYGYTF. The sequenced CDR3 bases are TGCAGTGCTAAGCGGACAGGGGCAGGCTATGGC.

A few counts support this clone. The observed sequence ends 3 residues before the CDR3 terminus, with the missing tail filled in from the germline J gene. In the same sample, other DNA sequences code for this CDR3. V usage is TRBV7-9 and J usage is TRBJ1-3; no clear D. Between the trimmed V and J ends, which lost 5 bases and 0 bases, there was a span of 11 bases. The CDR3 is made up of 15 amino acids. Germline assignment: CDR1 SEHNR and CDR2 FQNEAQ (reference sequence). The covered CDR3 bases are TGTGCCAGCAGCCCTGCCGGGTCCTCTGGAAACACC. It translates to CASSPAGSSGNT. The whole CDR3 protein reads CASSPAGSSGNTIYF.

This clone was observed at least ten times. The sequenced part of the CDR3 DNA is TGCAGTGCTAGCAGGAGTAACTATGGC. Its protein is CSASRSNYG. The full CDR3 protein is CSASRSNYGYTF. This chain joins TRBV20-1 and TRBJ1-2; no firm D call. The read comes to an end 3 residues before the CDR3 does, leaving the germline J gene to fill in the end. This CDR3 is built from 12 residues. Trimming took 3 bases from V and 1 from J, leaving 6 bases between them. Per germline, CDR1 DFQATT and CDR2 SNEGSKA (reference sequence).

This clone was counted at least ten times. The CDR3 protein is CASLSGQEAPAFF. The CDR3 DNA, read in part, is TGTGCCAGTTTAAGTGGACAGGAGGCGCCA. The J gene is TRBJ1-1, the V gene TRBV19; TRBD1 agrees at 7 bases. The read is 3 residues too short to cover the CDR3 end, so that end is filled in from the germline J gene. Germline CDR1 LNHDA, CDR2 SQIVND (reference sequence). This CDR3 region has 13 residues.

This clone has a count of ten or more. The DNA read from the CDR3 is TGTGCCAGCAGTGAAGCTTTTAATCGGGGGGGAGAGACC. It codes for CASSEAFNRGGET. The whole CDR3 protein is CASSEAFNRGGETQYF. This chain links TRBV6-1 with TRBJ2-5; 8 bases fit TRBD2. The read finishes 3 residues shy of the CDR3 end, and the germline J gene is used to complete it. V was pared by 0 bases and J by 4 bases, with 7 bases of the junction left unmatched. This CDR3 comprises 16 residues. The germline V gene encodes CDR1 MNHNS and CDR2 SASEGT.

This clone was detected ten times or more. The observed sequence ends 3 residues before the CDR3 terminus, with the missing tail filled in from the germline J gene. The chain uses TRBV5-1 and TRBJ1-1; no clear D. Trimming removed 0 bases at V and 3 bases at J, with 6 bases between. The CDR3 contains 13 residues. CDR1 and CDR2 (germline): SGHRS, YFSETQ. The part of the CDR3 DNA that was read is TGCGCCAGCAGCTTGGACACCTACACTGAA. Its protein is CASSLDTYTE. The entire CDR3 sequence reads CASSLDTYTEAFF.

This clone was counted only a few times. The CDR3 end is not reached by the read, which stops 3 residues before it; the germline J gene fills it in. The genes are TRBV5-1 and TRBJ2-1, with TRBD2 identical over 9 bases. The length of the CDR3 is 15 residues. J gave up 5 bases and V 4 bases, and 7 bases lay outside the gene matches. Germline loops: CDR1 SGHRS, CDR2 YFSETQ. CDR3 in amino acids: CASSLREGHDNEQFF. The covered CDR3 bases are TGCGCCAGCAGCCTGCGGGAGGGCCACGACAATGAG.

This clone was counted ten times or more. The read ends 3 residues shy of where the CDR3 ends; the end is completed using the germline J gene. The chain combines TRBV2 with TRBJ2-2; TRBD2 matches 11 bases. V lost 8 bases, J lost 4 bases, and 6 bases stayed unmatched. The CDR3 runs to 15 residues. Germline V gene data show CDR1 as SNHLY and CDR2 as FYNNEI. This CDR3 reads CASLVGLAATGELFF. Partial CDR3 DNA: TGTGCCAGCTTGGTGGGACTAGCGGCCACCGGGGAG.

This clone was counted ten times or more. Here the CDR3 reads CASSLVGLAGLRYEQYF. The sequenced part of the CDR3 DNA is TGTGCCAGCAGCTTAGTGGGGCTAGCGGGACTTCGTTACGAG. This chain uses TRBV13 with TRBJ2-7, with 9 bases aligning to TRBD2. The CDR3 extends 3 residues past the end of the read, so its final part is completed from the germline J gene. This CDR3 spans 17 amino acids. The germline CDR1 and CDR2 sequences are PRHDT and FYEKMQ (reference sequence). V shed 1 base and J 4 bases; nucleotides not matched to a gene: 11.

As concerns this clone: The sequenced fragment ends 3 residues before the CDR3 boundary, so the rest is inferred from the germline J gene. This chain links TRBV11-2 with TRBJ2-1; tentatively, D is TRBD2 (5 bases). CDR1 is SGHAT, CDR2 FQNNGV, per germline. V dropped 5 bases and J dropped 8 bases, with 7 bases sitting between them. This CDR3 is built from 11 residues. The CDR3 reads CASSRGYEQFF. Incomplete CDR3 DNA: TGTGCCAGCAGCCGAGGGTATGAG.

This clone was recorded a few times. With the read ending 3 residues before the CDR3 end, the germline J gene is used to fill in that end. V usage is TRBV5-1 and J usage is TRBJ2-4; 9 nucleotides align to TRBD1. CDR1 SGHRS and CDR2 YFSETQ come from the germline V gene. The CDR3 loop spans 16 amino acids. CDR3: CASSTAGQGLAYGQYF. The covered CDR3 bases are TGCGCCAGCAGCACAGCGGGACAGGGCCTGGCCTATGGT. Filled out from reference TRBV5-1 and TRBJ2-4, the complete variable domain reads KAGVTQTPRYLIKTRGQQVTLSCSPISGHRSVSWYQQTPGQGLQFLFEYFSETQRNKGNFPGRFSGRQFSNSRSEMNVSTLELGDSALYLCASSTAGQGLAYGQYFGAGTRLSVL.

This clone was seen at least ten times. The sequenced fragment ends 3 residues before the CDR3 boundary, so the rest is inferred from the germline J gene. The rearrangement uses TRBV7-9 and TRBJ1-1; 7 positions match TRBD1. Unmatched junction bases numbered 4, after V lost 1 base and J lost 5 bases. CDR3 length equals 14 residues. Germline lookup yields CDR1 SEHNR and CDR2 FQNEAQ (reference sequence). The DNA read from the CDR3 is TGTGCCAGCAGCTTAGAAGGACAGGCGACTGAA. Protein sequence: CASSLEGQATE. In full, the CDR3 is CASSLEGQATEAFF.